There are a few counts of the clone carrying this T cell receptor (beta chain). TCRdb re-called the RT-PCR reads through MiXCR, storing one row per CDR3 protein. This table has some 960,000 distinct CDR3 sequences, more than 15% appearing once. This sample was taken from a study of patients and donors after allogeneic stem cell transplantation. The length of the CDR3 is 12 residues. The germline gives CDR1 SGDLS, CDR2 YYNGEE. The ends were cut back, 3 bases at V and 10 bases at J, with 11 bases in the middle. V and J are TRBV9 and TRBJ2-1; D is perhaps TRBD2 (5 bases). This TCR was sampled from a human donor who was either an allogeneic HSCT recipient or a stem cell or donor lymphocyte infusion donor (not recorded which). It is not recorded whose cells these are; they may come from a transplant donor. Source material: blood, either unsorted or a sorted T cell fraction (not recorded which). CDR3 sequence: CASSAEEREQFF. The CDR3 DNA reads as TGTGCCAGCAGCGCTGAGGAGCGGGAGCAGTTCTTC.